The clone carrying this T cell receptor beta chain was recorded many times. The V and J ends lost 5 bases and 0 bases respectively, with 7 bases between them. The germline CDR1 and CDR2 sequences are SNHLY and FYNNEI. The CDR3 loop spans 13 amino acids. TCR beta VDJ combinations and CDR3 sequences were profiled from genomic DNA. TCRdb passed the reads through MiXCR, listing each CDR3 protein once. The table records around 430,000 distinct CDR3 sequences, around a third of them present only once. These data originate in a study of CD8+CD57+ T cells in acquired aplastic anemia. Patients who underwent sequencing had shown CD8+CD57+ cell expansion by flow cytometry. Severe acquired aplastic anemia was present in every patient.

This sequence was found in a human donor with aplastic anemia. The chain uses TRBV2 and TRBJ2-5; TRBD2 might be the D (5 bases). The sample taken for sequencing was sorted CD4+, CD8+, or CD8+CD57+ T cells (not recorded which) from PBMCs. CDR3 loop: CASSNGNQETQYF. The CDR3, as DNA: TGTGCCAGCAGTAACGGGAACCAAGAGACCCAGTACTTC. The variable domain in full, completed from reference TRBV2 and TRBJ2-5, reads EPEVTQTPSHQVTQMGQEVILRCVPISNHLYFYWYRQILGQKVEFLVSFYNNEISEKSEIFDDQFSVERPDGSNFTLKIRSTKLEDSAMYFCASSNGNQETQYFGPGTRLLVL.